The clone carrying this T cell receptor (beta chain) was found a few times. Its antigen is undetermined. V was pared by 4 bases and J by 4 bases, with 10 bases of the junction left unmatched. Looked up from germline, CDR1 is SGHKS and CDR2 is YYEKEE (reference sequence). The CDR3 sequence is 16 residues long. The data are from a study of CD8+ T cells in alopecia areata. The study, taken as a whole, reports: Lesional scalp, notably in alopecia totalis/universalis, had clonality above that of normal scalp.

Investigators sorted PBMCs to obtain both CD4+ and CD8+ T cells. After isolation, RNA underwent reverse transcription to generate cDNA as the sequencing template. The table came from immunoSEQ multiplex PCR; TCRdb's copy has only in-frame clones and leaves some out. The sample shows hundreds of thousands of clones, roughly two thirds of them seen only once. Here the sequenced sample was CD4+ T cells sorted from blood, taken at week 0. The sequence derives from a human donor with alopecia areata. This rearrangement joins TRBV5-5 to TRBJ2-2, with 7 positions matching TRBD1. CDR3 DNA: TGTGCCAGCAGCCCCACAGGGGTGGTTGCCACCGGGGAGCTGTTTTTT. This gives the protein CASSPTGVVATGELFF. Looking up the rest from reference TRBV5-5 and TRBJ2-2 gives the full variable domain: DAGVTQSPTHLIKTRGQQVTLRCSPISGHKSVSWYQQVLGQGPQFIFQYYEKEERGRGNFPDRFSARQFPNYSSELNVNALLLGDSALYLCASSPTGVVATGELFFGEGSRLTVL.